Listed below are T cell receptor beta chains from one sample, sequenced in a study of cytotoxic CD8 clonotypes in ibrutinib-treated CLL. Here immunoSEQ multiplex PCR was the method, and the copy in TCRdb shows in-frame clones only, minus some. In the table there are over 150,000 clones, more than 65% of which are singletons. The sequences come from PBMCs, collected after 12 months of ibrutinib treatment. These receptors came from a human donor with chronic lymphocytic leukemia. Each CDR3 is given with its conserved first and last residue. The D gene is left open where the match is weak. Not every row has a clone size; where given, it reads once, few, many or a size class.

clone_size j_call d_call v_call cdr3_nt cdr3_aa
. TRBJ2-1 TRBD2 TRBV5-1 TGCGCCAGCAGCCCCACTAGCGGGGGGGCCTCAATCTACAATGAGCAGTTCTTC CASSPTSGGASIYNEQFF
. TRBJ2-1 . TRBV4-3 TGCGCCAGCAGCCAAGATAGCTGGGCGGAGCAGCTCTTC CASSQDSWAEQLF
. TRBJ1-1 . TRBV6-6 TGTGCCAGCAGACCGGGACACTTGAACACTGAAGCTTTCTTT CASRPGHLNTEAFF
. TRBJ2-3 TRBD2 TRBV11-2 TGTGCCAGCAGCTTATCGGCCGGGAGGACAGATACGCAGTATTTT CASSLSAGRTDTQYF
. TRBJ1-6 . TRBV21-1 TGTGCCAGCCCTAAGGAGAGGGGAACGCGGGGGGTTTGTTCACCCCTCCACTTT CASPKERGTRGVCSPLHF
. TRBJ2-6 . TRBV9 TGTGCCACCGGCCGATCTGGGGCCAACGTCCTGACTTTC CATGRSGANVLTF
. TRBJ1-3 . TRBV9 TGTGCCAGCAGCGTAGCGGGGTTGGACACCATATATTTT CASSVAGLDTIYF
. TRBJ2-7 . TRBV5-6 TGTGCCAGCAGTTCACAAGGCGAGCAGTACTTC CASSSQGEQYF
. TRBJ1-3 . TRBV18 TGTGCCAGCTCACTCCCAGGCATGCGAAACACCATATATTTT CASSLPGMRNTIYF
. TRBJ1-2 . TRBV28 TGTGCCAGCAGTTCTCCGGGGTATGGCTACACCTTC CASSSPGYGYTF
. TRBJ2-2 TRBD2 TRBV5-1 TGCGCCAGCAGCTCCACCGGGACTAGCCCCGACGGGGAGCTGTTTTTT CASSSTGTSPDGELFF
. TRBJ1-5 TRBD1 TRBV7-8 TGTGCCAGCAGCTCAAGAACAGGGGTTGGGAATCAGCCCCAGCATTTT CASSSRTGVGNQPQHF
. TRBJ2-5 TRBD2 TRBV29-1 TGCAGCGTTGATGGACTAGCGGGAAGTCGTAGGCAAGAGACCCAGTACTTC CSVDGLAGSRRQETQYF
. TRBJ2-7 . TRBV7-9 TGTGCCCTAAGAGGCCAGGGGTCCAACGAGCAGTACTTC CALRGQGSNEQYF
few TRBJ2-2 . TRBV9 TGTGCCAGCAGCGTAGGATCCAGATTCACCGGGGAGCTGTTTTTT CASSVGSRFTGELFF
. TRBJ2-7 . TRBV6-5 TGTGCCAGCAGTACAACCTACGAGCAGTACTTC CASSTTYEQYF
. TRBJ2-3 . TRBV5-1 TGCGCCAGCAGCTGGGCAAGGGATACGCAGTATTTT CASSWARDTQYF
. TRBJ2-3 . TRBV4-2 TGTGCCAGCAGCCAAGAACTGCGAGCGGGCGCAGATACGCAGTATTTT CASSQELRAGADTQYF
few TRBJ2-7 . TRBV27 TGTGCCAGCAGTTTTCAGGGTGAGTGGGGCGAGCAGTACTTC CASSFQGEWGEQYF
. TRBJ2-3 . TRBV6-5 TGTGCCAGCAGTTACGTCCAGCGGGGCACAGATACGCAGTATTTT CASSYVQRGTDTQYF
. TRBJ2-5 . TRBV5-4 TGTGCCAGCAGCCCCCCCGGGTCCCGGGCCCGCGGAGAGACCCAGTACTTC CASSPPGSRARGETQYF
. TRBJ2-6 . TRBV6-5 TGTGCCAGCAGTCAGACCTCTGGGGCCAACGTCCTGACTTTC CASSQTSGANVLTF
. TRBJ2-5 . TRBV9 TGTGCCAGCAGCACTTCGGACAGACAAGAGACCCAGTACTTC CASSTSDRQETQYF
. TRBJ1-3 . TRBV7-9 TGTGCCAGCAGCTTGCCGCCGAACACCATATATTTT CASSLPPNTIYF